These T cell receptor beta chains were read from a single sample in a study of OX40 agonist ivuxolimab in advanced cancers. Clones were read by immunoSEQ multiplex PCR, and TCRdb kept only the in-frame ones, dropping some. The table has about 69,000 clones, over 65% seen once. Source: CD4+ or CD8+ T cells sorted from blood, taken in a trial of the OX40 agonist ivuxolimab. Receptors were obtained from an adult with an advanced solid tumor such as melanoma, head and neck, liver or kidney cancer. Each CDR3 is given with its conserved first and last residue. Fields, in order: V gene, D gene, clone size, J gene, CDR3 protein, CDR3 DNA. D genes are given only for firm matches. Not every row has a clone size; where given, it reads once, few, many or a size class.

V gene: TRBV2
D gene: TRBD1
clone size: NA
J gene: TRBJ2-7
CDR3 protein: CASSVQGASFYEQYF
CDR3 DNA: TGTGCCAGCAGCGTTCAGGGGGCCTCGTTTTACGAGCAGTACTTC

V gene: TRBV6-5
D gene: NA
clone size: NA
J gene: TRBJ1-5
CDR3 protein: CASSYSRGLNQPQHF
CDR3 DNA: TGTGCCAGCAGTTACTCGAGGGGCCTCAATCAGCCCCAGCATTTT

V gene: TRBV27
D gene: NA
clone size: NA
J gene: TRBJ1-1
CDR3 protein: CASSSDDSGTEAFF
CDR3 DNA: TGTGCCAGCAGTTCCGATGACAGTGGGACTGAAGCTTTCTTT

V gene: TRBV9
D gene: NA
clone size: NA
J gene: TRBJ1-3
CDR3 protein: CASSQGGVGNTIYF
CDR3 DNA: TGTGCCAGCAGCCAAGGTGGGGTTGGAAACACCATATATTTT

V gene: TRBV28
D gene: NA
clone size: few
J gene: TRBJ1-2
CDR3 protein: CASSFLQGQGYTF
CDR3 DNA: TGTGCCAGCAGTTTTTTACAGGGACAAGGCTACACCTTC

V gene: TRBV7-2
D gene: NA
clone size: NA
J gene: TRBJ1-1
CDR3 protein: CASSQGRGNTEAFF
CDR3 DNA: TGTGCCAGCAGCCAGGGACGGGGGAACACTGAAGCTTTCTTT

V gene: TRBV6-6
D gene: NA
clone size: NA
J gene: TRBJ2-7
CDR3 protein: CASSLKSSGAYEQYF
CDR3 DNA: TGTGCCAGCAGCTTGAAGTCCAGTGGGGCCTACGAGCAGTACTTC

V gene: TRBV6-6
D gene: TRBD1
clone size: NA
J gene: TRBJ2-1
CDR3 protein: CASSGQGAQDEQFF
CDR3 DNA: TGTGCCAGCTCTGGACAGGGGGCGCAGGATGAGCAGTTCTTC

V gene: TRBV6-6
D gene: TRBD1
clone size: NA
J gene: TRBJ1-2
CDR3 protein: CASNPRQGAPAGYTF
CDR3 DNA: TGTGCCAGCAATCCGAGACAGGGGGCGCCGGCTGGCTACACCTTC

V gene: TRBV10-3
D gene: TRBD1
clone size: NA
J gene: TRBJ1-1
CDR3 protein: CAITKGQANTEAFF
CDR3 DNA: TGTGCCATCACCAAGGGACAGGCGAACACTGAAGCTTTCTTT

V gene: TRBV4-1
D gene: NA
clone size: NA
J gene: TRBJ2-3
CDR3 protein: CASSQDPRGVSTDTQYF
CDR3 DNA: TGCGCCAGCAGCCAAGATCCCAGGGGGGTGAGCACAGATACGCAGTATTTT

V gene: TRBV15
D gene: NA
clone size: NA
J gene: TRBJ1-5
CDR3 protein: CATSRDRGSAQHF
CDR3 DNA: TGTGCCACCAGCAGAGATCGGGGGTCCGCCCAGCATTTT

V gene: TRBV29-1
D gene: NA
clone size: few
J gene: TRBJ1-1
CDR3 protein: CSVTDRYTEAFF
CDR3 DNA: TGCAGCGTTACAGACAGGTACACTGAAGCTTTCTTT

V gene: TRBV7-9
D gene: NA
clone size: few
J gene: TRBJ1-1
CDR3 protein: CASSPGGTEAFF
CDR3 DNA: TGTGCCAGCAGCCCCGGGGGGACTGAAGCTTTCTTT

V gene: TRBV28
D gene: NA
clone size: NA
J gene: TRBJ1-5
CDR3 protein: CASRGWGNQPQHF
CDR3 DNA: TGTGCCAGCAGGGGGTGGGGCAATCAGCCCCAGCATTTT

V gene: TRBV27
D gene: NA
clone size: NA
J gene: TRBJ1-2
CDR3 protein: CASSRRGNYGYTF
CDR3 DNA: TGTGCCAGCAGCCGCAGGGGAAACTATGGCTACACCTTC

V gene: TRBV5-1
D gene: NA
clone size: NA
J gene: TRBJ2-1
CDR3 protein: CASSLGLLSHNEQFF
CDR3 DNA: TGCGCCAGCAGCTTGGGGCTACTGAGCCACAATGAGCAGTTCTTC

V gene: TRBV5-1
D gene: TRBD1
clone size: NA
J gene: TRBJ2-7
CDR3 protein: CASSYNRGPHEQYF
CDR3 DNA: TGCGCCAGCAGCTACAACAGGGGGCCCCACGAGCAGTACTTC

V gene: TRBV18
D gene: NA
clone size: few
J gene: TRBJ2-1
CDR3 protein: CASSHTQGLGFF
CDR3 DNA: TGTGCCAGCTCACACACACAAGGACTTGGGTTCTTC

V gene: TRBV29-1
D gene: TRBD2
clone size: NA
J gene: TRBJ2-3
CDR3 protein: CSATLAGGFTDTQYF
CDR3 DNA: TGCAGCGCCACACTAGCGGGGGGATTCACAGATACGCAGTATTTT

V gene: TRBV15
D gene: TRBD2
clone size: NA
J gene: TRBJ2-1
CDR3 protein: CATSRAGSGINEQFF
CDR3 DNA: TGTGCCACCAGCAGAGCGGGCAGCGGGATCAATGAGCAGTTCTTC

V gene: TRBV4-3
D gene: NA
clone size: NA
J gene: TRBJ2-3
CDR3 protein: CASSQDLDSLTDTQYF
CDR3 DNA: TGCGCCAGCAGCCAAGACCTAGACTCCCTCACAGATACGCAGTATTTT

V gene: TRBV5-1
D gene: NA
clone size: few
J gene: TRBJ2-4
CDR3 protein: CASSSGQIANIQYF
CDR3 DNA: TGCGCCAGCAGCTCCGGACAGATAGCAAACATTCAGTACTTC

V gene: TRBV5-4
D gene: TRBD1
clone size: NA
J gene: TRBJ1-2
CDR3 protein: CASSLQTGATYGYTF
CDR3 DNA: TGTGCCAGCAGCTTGCAGACAGGGGCCACCTATGGCTACACCTTC

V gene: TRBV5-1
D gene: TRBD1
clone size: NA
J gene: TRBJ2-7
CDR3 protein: CASSLEGTAYEQYF
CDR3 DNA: TGCGCCAGCAGCTTGGAAGGGACAGCCTACGAGCAGTACTTC

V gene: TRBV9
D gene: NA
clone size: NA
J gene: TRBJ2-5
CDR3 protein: CASSLLGRGGQETQYF
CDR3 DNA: TGTGCCAGCAGCCTCCTGGGTAGAGGAGGCCAAGAGACCCAGTACTTC

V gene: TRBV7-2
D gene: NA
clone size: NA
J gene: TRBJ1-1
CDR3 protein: CASTPWGGRTEAFF
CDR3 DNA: TGTGCCAGCACCCCATGGGGGGGGCGAACTGAAGCTTTCTTT

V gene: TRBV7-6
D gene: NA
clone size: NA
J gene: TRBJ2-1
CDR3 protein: CASSLDVRQSYNEQFF
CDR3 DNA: TGTGCCAGCAGCTTAGACGTGAGACAGAGTTACAATGAGCAGTTCTTC

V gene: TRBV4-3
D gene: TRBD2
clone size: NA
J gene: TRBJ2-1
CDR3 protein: CASSQAGGVPTYNEQFF
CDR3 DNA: TGCGCCAGCAGCCAAGCTGGGGGGGTTCCCACCTACAATGAGCAGTTCTTC

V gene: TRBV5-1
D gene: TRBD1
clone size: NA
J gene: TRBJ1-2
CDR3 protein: CASSSGQQYMGYTF
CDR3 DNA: TGCGCCAGCAGCTCGGGACAGCAATATATGGGCTACACCTTC

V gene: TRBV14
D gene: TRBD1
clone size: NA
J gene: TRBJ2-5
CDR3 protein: CASSQGTGGRETQYF
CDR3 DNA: TGTGCCAGCAGCCAAGGAACAGGGGGTAGGGAGACCCAGTACTTC

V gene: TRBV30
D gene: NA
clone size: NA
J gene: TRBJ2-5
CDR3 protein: CAWSVLDETQYF
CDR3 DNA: TGTGCCTGGAGTGTACTAGATGAGACCCAGTACTTC

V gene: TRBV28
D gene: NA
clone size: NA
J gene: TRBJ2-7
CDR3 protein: CASSFTSREGQGIYEQYF
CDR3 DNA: TGTGCCAGCAGTTTTACCTCAAGAGAGGGCCAGGGAATCTACGAGCAGTACTTC

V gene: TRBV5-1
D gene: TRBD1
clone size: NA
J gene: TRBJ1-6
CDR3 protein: CASSLQGSTYNSPLHF
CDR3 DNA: TGCGCCAGCAGCCTACAGGGGAGCACCTATAATTCACCCCTCCACTTT

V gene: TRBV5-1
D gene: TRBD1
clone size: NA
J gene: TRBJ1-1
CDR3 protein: CASSPGTGDTEAFF
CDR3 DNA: TGCGCCAGCAGTCCCGGGACAGGGGACACTGAAGCTTTCTTT

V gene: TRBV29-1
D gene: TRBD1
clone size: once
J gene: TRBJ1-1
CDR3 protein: CSVARQGSYTEAFF
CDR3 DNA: TGCAGCGTCGCGCGACAGGGATCGTACACTGAAGCTTTCTTT

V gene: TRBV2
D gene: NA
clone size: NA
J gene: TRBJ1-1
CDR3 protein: CASSEEVDTEAFF
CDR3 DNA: TGTGCCAGCAGTGAAGAGGTAGACACTGAAGCTTTCTTT

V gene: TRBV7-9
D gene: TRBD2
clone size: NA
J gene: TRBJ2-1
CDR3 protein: CASLPAGANEQFF
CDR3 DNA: TGTGCCAGCTTGCCCGCGGGAGCGAATGAGCAGTTCTTC

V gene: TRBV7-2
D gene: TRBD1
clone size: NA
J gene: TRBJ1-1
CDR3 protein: CASSLSDRVQYTEAFF
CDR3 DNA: TGTGCCAGCAGCTTATCTGACAGGGTTCAATACACTGAAGCTTTCTTT

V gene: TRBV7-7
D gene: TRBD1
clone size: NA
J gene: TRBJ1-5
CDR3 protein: CASSSCRDRGSNQPQHF
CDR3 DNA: TGTGCTAGCAGTTCTTGCCGGGACAGGGGTTCCAATCAGCCCCAGCATTTT

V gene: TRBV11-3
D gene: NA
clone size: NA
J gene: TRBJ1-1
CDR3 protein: CASSRAGTEAFF
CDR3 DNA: TGTGCCAGCAGCCGGGCGGGAACTGAAGCTTTCTTT

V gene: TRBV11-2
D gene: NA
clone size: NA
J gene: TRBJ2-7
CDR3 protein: CASSSQLYEQYF
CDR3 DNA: TGTGCCAGCAGCTCCCAACTGTACGAGCAGTACTTC

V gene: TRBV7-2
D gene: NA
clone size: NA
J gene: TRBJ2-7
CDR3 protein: CASRDSSYEQYF
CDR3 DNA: TGTGCCAGCAGGGACAGCAGCTACGAGCAGTACTTC

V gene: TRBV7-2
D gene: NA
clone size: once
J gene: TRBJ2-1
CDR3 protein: CASSSLRTRYHNDEQFF
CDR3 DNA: TGTGCCAGCAGTTCCCTAAGGACCAGATACCACAATGACGAGCAGTTCTTC

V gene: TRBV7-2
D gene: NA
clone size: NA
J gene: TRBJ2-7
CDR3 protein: CASSLSRKYEQYF
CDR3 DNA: TGTGCCAGCAGCTTATCTAGGAAATACGAGCAGTACTTC

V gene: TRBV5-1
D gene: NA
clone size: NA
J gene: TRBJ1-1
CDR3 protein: CASSPQGNTEAFF
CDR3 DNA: TGCGCCAGCAGCCCACAGGGGAACACTGAAGCTTTCTTT

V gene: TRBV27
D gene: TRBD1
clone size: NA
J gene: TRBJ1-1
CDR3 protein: CASSSGQAPNTEAFF
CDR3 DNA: TGTGCCAGCAGTTCAGGACAGGCGCCCAACACTGAAGCTTTCTTT

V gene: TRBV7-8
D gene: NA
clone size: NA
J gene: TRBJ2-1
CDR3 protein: CASRPLGDEQFF
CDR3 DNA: TGTGCCAGCAGACCGTTGGGGGATGAGCAGTTCTTC

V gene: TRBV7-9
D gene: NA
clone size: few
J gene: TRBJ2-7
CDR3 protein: CASSPPGVSSYEQYF
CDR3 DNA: TGTGCCAGCAGCCCGCCCGGGGTCAGCTCCTACGAGCAGTACTTC

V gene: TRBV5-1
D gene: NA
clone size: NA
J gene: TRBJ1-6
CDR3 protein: CASSLAPINNSPLHF
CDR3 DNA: TGCGCCAGCAGCTTGGCCCCGATAAATAATTCACCCCTCCACTTT

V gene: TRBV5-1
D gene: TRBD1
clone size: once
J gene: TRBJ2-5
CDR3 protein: CASSITGEGTQYF
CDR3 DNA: TGCGCCAGCAGCATTACAGGGGAAGGGACCCAGTACTTC